Listed below are T cell receptor beta chains from one sample, sequenced in a study of shared clonotypes between healthy human individuals. Assay used: immunoSEQ multiplex PCR; TCRdb lists only in-frame clones, some missing. Of roughly 2,000,000 clones in the sample, 80% to 95% are singletons; the top ten hold more than 1.5%. Material for sequencing was naive CD8+ T cells from PBMCs. The origin of the receptors is a man younger than 35 in good health. Some clones in this sample may be carry-over from other donors' samples. Both conserved end residues are part of each CDR3. Each record gives: D gene, V gene, J gene, CDR3 DNA, CDR3 protein. D genes are given only for firm matches.

d_call: -
v_call: TRBV2
j_call: TRBJ1-1
cdr3_nt: TGTGCCAGCGCACCAAACGGGCAGAACACTGAAGCTTTCTTT
cdr3_aa: CASAPNGQNTEAFF

d_call: TRBD1
v_call: TRBV10-3
j_call: TRBJ1-1
cdr3_nt: TGTGCCATCAGTGGGAAAACAGGGGGGAATGAGGGGAACACTGAAGCTTTCTTT
cdr3_aa: CAISGKTGGNEGNTEAFF

d_call: -
v_call: TRBV9
j_call: TRBJ2-5
cdr3_nt: TGTGCCAGCAGCCCCCCCTCGGAGACCCAGTACTTC
cdr3_aa: CASSPPSETQYF

d_call: TRBD2
v_call: TRBV7-9
j_call: TRBJ2-7
cdr3_nt: TGTGCCAGCAGCCATTCGACTAGCGGGACCTCCTACGAGCAGTACTTC
cdr3_aa: CASSHSTSGTSYEQYF

d_call: -
v_call: TRBV2
j_call: TRBJ2-4
cdr3_nt: TGTGCCAGCAGTGAAGCTTTGGTTAACATTCAGTACTTC
cdr3_aa: CASSEALVNIQYF

d_call: -
v_call: TRBV7-3
j_call: TRBJ2-5
cdr3_nt: TGTGCCAGCAGCTCAGCAGGGTCCCAGTACTTC
cdr3_aa: CASSSAGSQYF

d_call: -
v_call: TRBV11-3
j_call: TRBJ2-5
cdr3_nt: TGTGCCAGCAGCCCTACGGCAGGGGCGGGGGAGACCCAGTACTTC
cdr3_aa: CASSPTAGAGETQYF

d_call: TRBD1
v_call: TRBV6-5
j_call: TRBJ2-2
cdr3_nt: TGTGCCAGCAGCCCCGGACAGGGCGGCACCGGGGAGCTGTTTTTT
cdr3_aa: CASSPGQGGTGELFF

d_call: -
v_call: TRBV14
j_call: TRBJ1-2
cdr3_nt: TGTGCCAGCAGCCAAGTAATCAGCTATGGCTACACCTTC
cdr3_aa: CASSQVISYGYTF

d_call: -
v_call: TRBV25-1
j_call: TRBJ2-7
cdr3_nt: TGTGCCAGCAGTGAAACGGGAACCTACGAGCAGTACTTC
cdr3_aa: CASSETGTYEQYF

d_call: -
v_call: TRBV7-9
j_call: TRBJ2-1
cdr3_nt: TGTGCCAGCAGCTTAGAGTGGTGGGAGGACGGTGAGCAGTTCTTC
cdr3_aa: CASSLEWWEDGEQFF

d_call: TRBD1
v_call: TRBV28
j_call: TRBJ2-7
cdr3_nt: TGTGCCAGCAGCCCCGGGACAGGCAATTCCTACGAGCAGTACTTC
cdr3_aa: CASSPGTGNSYEQYF

d_call: TRBD1
v_call: TRBV7-3
j_call: TRBJ1-1
cdr3_nt: TGTGCCAGCAGCTCCGGGACAGCGGTTACTGAAGCTTTCTTT
cdr3_aa: CASSSGTAVTEAFF

d_call: TRBD1
v_call: TRBV27
j_call: TRBJ1-2
cdr3_nt: TGTGCCAGCAGTTTAGCAGGGGGCGCGGGCGATGGCTACACCTTC
cdr3_aa: CASSLAGGAGDGYTF